The 25 T cell receptor beta chains below come from one sample, sequenced in a study of cytomegalovirus exposure and HLA in healthy donors. Primers: 60 Vbeta forward and 13 Jbeta reverse. Sequenced by immunoSEQ multiplex PCR; TCRdb stores in-frame clones only, minus some. The profile shows around 300,000 clones, roughly two thirds of them singletons. The sequenced material came from PBMCs. The source is a female donor in good health and CMV-seronegative.

The V gene is TRBV6-1, the J gene TRBJ1-5; D remains unclear. The germline V gene encodes CDR1 MNHNS and CDR2 SASEGT. The CDR3 is made up of 16 amino acids. V lost 2 bases and J lost 3, with 14 bases in between. CDR3 sequence: CASSEQPRQDNQPQHF. In DNA form, the CDR3 reads TGTGCCAGCAGTGAACAGCCAAGGCAGGACAATCAGCCCCAGCATTTT.

The V gene is TRBV2, the J gene TRBJ2-2; D gene uncertain. CDR3 size: 13 residues. Germline CDR1 is SNHLY and CDR2 is FYNNEI. V dropped 6 bases and J dropped 5 bases, with 10 bases sitting between them. The CDR3 sequence: CASRETRTGELFF. The CDR3, as DNA: TGTGCCAGCAGGGAGACCCGAACCGGGGAGCTGTTTTTT.

The chain employs TRBV14 and TRBJ1-1, with 8 bases identical to TRBD1. The V gene end was trimmed by 4 bases and the J gene end by 5 bases; junction bases not matched to a gene: 12. The CDR3 totals 16 residues. Germline V gene sequence: CDR1 SGHDN, CDR2 FVKESK. CDR3 loop: CASSRAFQGARTEAFF. As DNA, the CDR3 is TGTGCCAGCAGCCGCGCCTTTCAGGGGGCGCGTACTGAAGCTTTCTTT.

A note on this clone: A read error may produce the germline difference seen at one junction end. The chain carries TRBV6-1 and TRBJ2-7, with 10 bases identical to TRBD2. The CDR3 runs 13 residues. CDR1 and CDR2 from the germline V gene are MNHNS and SASEGT. CDR3 nucleotides: TGCATGGCGGGACTAGCGCCTACTCGGAAGCAGTACTTC. Residues: CMAGLAPTRKQYF.

The chain has TRBV28 and TRBJ1-5; no reliable D call. The length of the CDR3 is 12 residues. The germline V gene has CDR1 MDHEN and CDR2 SYDVKM. Trimming cost V 4 bases and J 6 bases, with 7 bases left between them. CDR3 sequence (DNA): TGTGCCAGCAGTTCAGGTATTCAGCCCCAGCATTTT. It translates to CASSSGIQPQHF.

The V call is TRBV28, the J call TRBJ2-2, with 12 bases identical to TRBD2. The CDR3 runs to 14 residues. Germline V CDR1 and CDR2: MDHEN, SYDVKM. V shed 6 bases, J shed 7 bases, and the junction held 3 bases outside the gene matches. Written as DNA, the CDR3 is TGTGCCAGCAGCCCTAGCGGGAGGGGCGGGGAGCTGTTTTTT. Amino acid sequence: CASSPSGRGGELFF.

V gene TRBV10-3 combines with J gene TRBJ2-5; 8 bases line up with TRBD2. CDR1 is ENHRY, CDR2 SYGVKD, per germline. The CDR3 has 15 residues. With 6 bases clipped from V and 0 bases from J, the junction kept 6 bases outside the gene matches. Here the CDR3 DNA reads TGTGCCATCAGGGGAGCTAGCGGGTACCAAGAGACCCAGTACTTC. Translation gives CAIRGASGYQETQYF.

This chain uses TRBV5-1 with TRBJ2-5, with 8 bases that match TRBD2. The CDR3 is 17 amino acids. V trimming: 0 bases; J trimming: 1 base; junction bases outside the gene matches: 8. Per the germline V gene, CDR1 is SGHRS and CDR2 is YFSETQ. The CDR3 DNA follows: TGCGCCAGCAGCTTGGTGATGGCGGGAGGAAGCCAAGAGACCCAGTACTTC. Its translation is CASSLVMAGGSQETQYF.

This clone occurred a few times. The CDR3 DNA follows: TGTGCCAGCAGTGATACAGGGGGCAGGAACACTGAAGCTTTCTTT. It yields the protein CASSDTGGRNTEAFF. The chain couples TRBV6-6 to TRBJ1-1; 9 nucleotides align to TRBD1. Per the germline V gene, CDR1 is MNHNY and CDR2 is SVGAGI (reference sequence). Trimming took 5 bases from V and 1 from J; bases not matched to a gene: 5. CDR3 length: 15 amino acids.

The rearrangement uses TRBV5-6 and TRBJ2-7, with 16 bases lining up with TRBD2. In germline, CDR1 is SGHDT, CDR2 YYEEEE. Unmatched junction bases numbered 9, after V lost 4 bases and J lost 2 bases. The CDR3 has 18 residues. In DNA, the CDR3 is TGTGCCAGCAGCATGGGACTAGCGGGAGGGAACCTACCCTACGAGCAGTACTTC. Its protein is CASSMGLAGGNLPYEQYF.

In its sample, this clone was seen a few times. This chain links TRBV6-5 with TRBJ1-2; D may be TRBD1 (6 bases). The CDR3 runs 15 residues. The V gene's germline CDR1 is MNHEY and CDR2 SVGAGI. The V and J ends lost 6 bases and 8 bases respectively, with 22 bases between them. The CDR3 sequence is CASSPGGGAGYGYTF. Written as DNA, the CDR3 is TGTGCCAGCAGCCCGGGCGGGGGGGCTGGTTACGGCTACACCTTC.

The J gene is TRBJ2-2, the V gene TRBV6-5; the D is unclear. The CDR3 sequence is 15 residues long. Germline CDR1 reads MNHEY; CDR2 reads SVGAGI. V shed 0 bases and J shed 5 bases, with 10 bases lying between them. The CDR3 sequence: CASSYSAYGTGELFF. The DNA of the CDR3 is TGTGCCAGCAGTTACTCCGCCTACGGGACCGGGGAGCTGTTTTTT.

Turning to this clone: The junction does not match germline at one end; this may be a read error. The genes are TRBV7-9 and TRBJ2-3, with D possibly matching TRBD2 (5 bases). The CDR3 spans 15 residues. The V gene's germline CDR1 is SEHNR and CDR2 FQNEAQ (reference sequence). DNA for the CDR3: TGTTCCAGCAGTAAGCAGCGGAGCAACACAGATACGCAGTATTTT. It specifies CSSSKQRSNTDTQYF.

This chain links TRBV21-1 with TRBJ1-1; the D call in the table, TRBD1, was not verified against the DNA. TRBV21-1 is tagged as a pseudogene. The CDR3 consists of 14 residues. CDR3 sequence: CASSKKAGGNCAFF. CDR3 DNA sequence: TGTGCCAGCAGCAAAAAAGCAGGGGGCAATTGCGCTTTCTTT.

V gene TRBV6-1 combines with J gene TRBJ2-7; D is perhaps TRBD1 (6 bases). CDR1 and CDR2 (germline): MNHNS, SASEGT. This CDR3 spans 12 amino acids. V was clipped by 6 bases and J by 9 bases, with 15 bases between them. The CDR3 here is CASRLQGRVQYF. The CDR3, as DNA: TGTGCCAGCAGACTACAGGGTAGGGTGCAGTACTTC.

This clone was seen a single time. The chain combines TRBV6-5 with TRBJ2-1, with TRBD1 matching 9 bases. This CDR3 comprises 15 residues. Germline trimming cut 5 bases from V and 8 bases from J; bases unmatched to any gene: 10. Germline loops: CDR1 MNHEY, CDR2 SVGAGI. The CDR3 region has the DNA TGTGCCAGCAGTGGGGGGGGACAGGGAGAGGATGAGCAGTTCTTC. This codes for CASSGGGQGEDEQFF.

A remark on this clone: The sample holds other DNA sequences that translate to the same CDR3. The chain joins TRBV30 to TRBJ1-1; unclear D gene. Germline values: CDR1 GTSNPN, CDR2 SVGIG (reference sequence). The CDR3 runs 12 residues. Trimming took off 3 bases at V and 1 base at J, with 6 bases between the two ends. The CDR3 coding sequence is TGTGCCTGGAGCCCGAGGAACACTGAAGCTTTCTTT. It codes for CAWSPRNTEAFF.

This clone was seen just once. Sequence at one end of the junction differs from germline and may be a read error. The J gene is TRBJ2-4, the V gene TRBV7-9, with no clear D. This CDR3 spans 19 amino acids. The germline gives CDR1 SEHNR, CDR2 FQNEAQ (reference sequence). The CDR3 nucleotides are TGTTCCAGCAGCTCGTACTATGCGGATGTCCCGGCGGCCAAAAACATTCAGTACTTC. Translation: CSSSSYYADVPAAKNIQYF.

This clone was observed a few times. The chain links TRBV9 to TRBJ2-4, with 9 bases that match TRBD1. CDR3 length equals 16 residues. Germline loops: CDR1 SGDLS, CDR2 YYNGEE. Trimming at V came to 2 bases and at J to 1 base, leaving 4 bases not matched to a gene. CDR3 in amino acids: CASSVGTGKAKNIQYF. In DNA, the CDR3 is TGTGCCAGCAGCGTCGGGACAGGGAAGGCCAAAAACATTCAGTACTTC.

This chain joins TRBV19 and TRBJ1-2; D not resolved. CDR3 size: 15 residues. Germline V gives CDR1 LNHDA, CDR2 SQIVND (reference sequence). Trimming cost V 4 bases and J 0 bases, with 12 bases left between them. The CDR3 bases are TGTGCCAGTAGTACGAGGGCCGACGCTAACTATGGCTACACCTTC. Translated, it gives CASSTRADANYGYTF. The whole variable domain, filled in from reference TRBV19 and TRBJ1-2, reads DGGITQSPKYLFRKEGQNVTLSCEQNLNHDAMYWYRQDPGQGLRLIYYSQIVNDFQKGDIAEGYSVSREKKESFPLTVTSAQKNPTAFYLCASSTRADANYGYTFGSGTRLTVV.

V and J are TRBV13 and TRBJ2-3, with TRBD2 matching 10 bases. CDR1 PRHDT and CDR2 FYEKMQ come from the germline V gene (reference sequence). V gave up 4 bases and J gave up 1 base; unmatched junction bases: 8. The CDR3 consists of 17 residues. In DNA form, the CDR3 reads TGTGCCAGCAGCTCAGGTGTGGGGACTAGCGGCACAGATACGCAGTATTTT. Protein sequence: CASSSGVGTSGTDTQYF.

This clone was picked up one time. This chain uses TRBV5-1 with TRBJ2-3; D call uncertain. The V end lost 4 bases, the J end lost 0 bases, and 6 bases lay between the germline ends. Germline loops: CDR1 SGHRS, CDR2 YFSETQ. The CDR3 extends over 13 amino acids. The CDR3 loop reads CASSPSSTDTQYF. CDR3 nucleotide sequence: TGCGCCAGCAGCCCCTCTAGCACAGATACGCAGTATTTT.

The sample holds one count of this clone. V usage is TRBV29-1 and J usage is TRBJ1-4; 9 nucleotides match TRBD1. With V trimmed by 7 bases and J by 8 bases, 8 bases remained unmatched. The CDR3 runs to 13 residues. Per the germline V gene, CDR1 is SQVTM and CDR2 is ANQGSEA. The chain's CDR3 is CSAQGQGSEKLFF. The CDR3 region has the DNA TGCAGCGCACAGGGACAGGGCTCCGAAAAACTGTTTTTT.

The chain recombines TRBV5-8 with TRBJ2-2, with 11 nucleotides matching TRBD2. Germline-derived CDR1 and CDR2 are SGHTS and YDEGEE. This CDR3 is built from 16 residues. With V trimmed by 4 bases and J by 4 bases, 6 bases remained unmatched. The CDR3 DNA is TGTGCCAGCAGCCCTCGGACTAGCGGGTTCACCGGGGAGCTGTTTTTT. Translating gives CASSPRTSGFTGELFF.

This clone came up once. This rearrangement joins TRBV7-6 to TRBJ2-7; maybe TRBD1 (6 bases). The CDR3 has 15 residues. The germline gives CDR1 SGHVS, CDR2 FNYEAQ. Trimming cost V 0 bases and J 4 bases, with 13 bases left between them. CDR3 loop: CASSLAGRGPYEQYF. CDR3 coding DNA: TGTGCCAGCAGCTTAGCCGGCAGGGGCCCTTACGAGCAGTACTTC.